This TCR beta chain was sequenced for a study of regulatory T cells in long-lasting Graves disease. Study outcomes and limitations: Lower TCR diversity characterized persistent Graves' patients relative to newly diagnosed patients.

TCR beta libraries were built with iRepertoire HTBI primers and Arm-PCR of CDR3 regions. Original methodology: Overall, samples carried some 67 TRBV and 14 TRBJ segments. TCRdb passed the multiplex PCR reads through MiXCR, listing each CDR3 protein once. It is TCRdb's table, rather than the study itself, that gives the V and J calls and clone size. The sample consists of 350,000 to 400,000 distinct CDR3 sequences, roughly 15% of them appearing once. This clonotype was observed at least ten times. Its antigen is not known. This sample's time point: newly diagnosed GD, antithyroid drugs for less than 3 months. Isolated PBMC RNA provided the starting material for the TCR library. V lost 7 bases to trimming and J lost 4 bases; unmatched junction nucleotides: 6. Germline V gene data show CDR1 as MNHNS and CDR2 as SASEGT. The CDR3 loop spans 14 amino acids. This sample also belongs to another study, concerning T cells in Graves' hyperthyroidism and ophthalmopathy. That paper adds: A set of HTBI primers served as the primers for a first-round RT-PCR of the TCR CDR3.

The chain has TRBV6-1 and TRBJ2-2; 7 positions match TRBD2. Sample: peripheral blood mononuclear cells (PBMCs), taken at new diagnosis, from a patient treated with antithyroid drugs. This TCR derives from a woman under 30 with Graves disease. The CDR3 protein is CASTPLASTGELFF. The DNA for the CDR3 is TGTGCCAGCACCCCACTAGCGAGCACCGGGGAGCTGTTTTTT.